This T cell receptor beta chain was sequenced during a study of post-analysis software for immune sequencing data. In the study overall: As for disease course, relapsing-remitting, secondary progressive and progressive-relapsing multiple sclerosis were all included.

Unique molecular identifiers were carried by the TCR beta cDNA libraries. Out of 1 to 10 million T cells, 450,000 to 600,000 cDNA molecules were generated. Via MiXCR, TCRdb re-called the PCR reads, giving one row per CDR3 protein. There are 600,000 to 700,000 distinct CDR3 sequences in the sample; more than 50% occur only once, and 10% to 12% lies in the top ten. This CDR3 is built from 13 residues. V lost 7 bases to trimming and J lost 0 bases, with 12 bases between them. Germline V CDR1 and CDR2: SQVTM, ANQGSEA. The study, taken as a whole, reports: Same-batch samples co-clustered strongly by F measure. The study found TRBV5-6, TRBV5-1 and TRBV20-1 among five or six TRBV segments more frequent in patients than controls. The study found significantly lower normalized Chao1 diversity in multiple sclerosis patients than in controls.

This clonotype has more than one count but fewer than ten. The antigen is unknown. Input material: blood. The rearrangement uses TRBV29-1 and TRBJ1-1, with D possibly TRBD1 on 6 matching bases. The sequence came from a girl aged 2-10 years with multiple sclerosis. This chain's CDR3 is CSARTDVNTEAFF. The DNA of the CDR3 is TGCAGCGCCAGGACAGACGTGAACACTGAAGCTTTCTTT. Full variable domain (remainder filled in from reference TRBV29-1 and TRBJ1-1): SAVISQKPSRDICQRGTSLTIQCQVDSQVTMMFWYRQQPGQSLTLIATANQGSEATYESGFVIDKFPISRPNLTFSTLTVSNMSPEDSSIYLCSARTDVNTEAFFGQGTRLTVV.